This T cell receptor beta chain was recovered during a study of OX40 agonist ivuxolimab in advanced cancers. With respect to the entire study: The costimulatory receptor OX40 (CD134) was targeted by ivuxolimab, a fully human IgG2 agonistic monoclonal antibody. Intravenous ivuxolimab was administered to patients every 2 weeks at six dose levels: 0.01, 0.1, 0.3, 1.5, 3 and 10 mg/kg. Of the approximately 50 patients in dose escalation, about 19 had hepatocellular carcinoma, about 15 had melanoma, 9 had renal cell carcinoma and 9 had head and neck cancer. In the dose-escalation cohort, approximately 82% of patients were male, and the mean age was 60 years with a range of roughly 20 to 85. Patients were allowed to have had prior anti-PD-1, anti-PD-L1 or anti-CTLA-4 therapy, and roughly two fifths of the dose-escalation patients had been treated with checkpoint inhibitors. Partial responses occurred in three dose-escalation patients, of whom one had hepatocellular carcinoma and two had cutaneous melanoma. The point of sequencing TCRbeta in the periphery was to test whether ivuxolimab changed TCR sequence diversity and drove clonal T-cell expansion. The paper covers the monotherapy dose-escalation part of the phase I ivuxolimab trial, which included N of about 50 patients. Here is what the overall study found, with its caveats: Which antigens the clonally expanded peripheral T cells were specific for was not determined. At doses of 0.1 to 3.0 mg/kg, clonal expansion of both CD4+ and CD8+ blood T cells was observed from baseline to week 6. Partial responders in the 0.1-3.0 mg/kg groups had among the lowest normalized peripheral clonal expansion, especially among CD8+ T cells. After ivuxolimab, CD8+ T cells had more expanded clones than CD4+ T cells on average. Low levels of normalized T-cell clonal expansion were also shown by some nonresponding patients.

As concerns this clone: Its binding antigen is unknown. There are no base qualities to consult, and no much larger clone falls within one base.

Sequences LNHDA (CDR1) and SQIVND (CDR2) are obtained from the germline V gene (reference sequence). Between the V and J ends, shortened by 8 bases and 2 bases respectively, the junction contains 9 bases. Including cysteine and phenylalanine, the CDR3 has 13 amino acids. This entry keeps only the CDR3 DNA: 39 bases, framed from base 1. The trial excluded patients who had a history of autoimmune disease or were on systemic immunosuppression. Peripheral blood for TCR sequencing was collected from all dose cohorts at baseline, on cycle 4 day 1, and on cycle 7 day 1. The samples were drawn from a first-in-human, open-label, multicenter phase I dose-escalation trial of ivuxolimab. Adults with locally advanced or metastatic melanoma, renal cell, hepatocellular, or head and neck squamous cell carcinoma were enrolled in the trial. Before TCR sequencing, CD4+ T cells and CD8+ T cells were sorted from peripheral blood as separate populations.

Genomic DNA was isolated from the sorted cells so that the TCRbeta CDR3 region could be sequenced. The immunoSEQ Assay was used to sequence the TCRbeta CDR3 regions. Entries here come from immuneACCESS through TCRdb and include only in-frame sequences with V and J called. Some clones fail to appear in such tables; in the studies checked, an unresolved V gene covers under half of the shortfall, and the cause of the remainder is unknown. The sample includes around 92,000 clones, with around 94% observed a single time. Around 0.18% of the sample goes to the ten largest clones. The sample consisted of CD4+ or CD8+ T cells sorted from blood, taken in a trial of the OX40 agonist ivuxolimab. The sequence was obtained from an adult with an advanced solid tumor such as melanoma, head and neck, liver or kidney cancer. This receptor chain uses TRBV19 and TRBJ2-2; the D gene lacks a confident call. The CDR3 protein is CASFKSNTGELFF. The DNA sequence reads TGTGCCAGTTTTAAGTCAAACACCGGGGAGCTGTTTTTT.